This T cell receptor (beta chain) stems from a study of shared clonotypes between healthy human individuals. Every donor, a Caucasian adult, lived in Nashville, Tennessee. The CDR3 contains 14 residues. Trimming cost V 0 bases and J 11 bases, with 17 bases left between them. Germline CDR1 and CDR2: SGHKS and YYEKEE (reference sequence). Every subset's genomic DNA went evenly onto several immunoSEQ plates. Clones were sequenced by immunoSEQ multiplex PCR, and TCRdb holds only the in-frame ones, with some missing. Of 2.5 million or so clones in the sample, 90% to 95% were seen once. V usage is TRBV5-5 and J usage is TRBJ1-1; D is perhaps TRBD1 (6 bases). This sequence was found in a man younger than 30 in good health. Sequenced material: naive CD4+ T cells sorted from blood. Subset of the sample: CD45RA+ positively selected. In nucleotides, the CDR3 is TGTGCCAGCAGCTTGGGGTTCAGGGGCCCACTGGCTTTCTTT. Translated: CASSLGFRGPLAFF. The full variable domain, with the rest looked up from reference TRBV5-5 and TRBJ1-1, is DAGVTQSPTHLIKTRGQQVTLRCSPISGHKSVSWYQQVLGQGPQFIFQYYEKEERGRGNFPDRFSARQFPNYSSELNVNALLLGDSALYLCASSLGFRGPLAFFGQGTRLTVV.